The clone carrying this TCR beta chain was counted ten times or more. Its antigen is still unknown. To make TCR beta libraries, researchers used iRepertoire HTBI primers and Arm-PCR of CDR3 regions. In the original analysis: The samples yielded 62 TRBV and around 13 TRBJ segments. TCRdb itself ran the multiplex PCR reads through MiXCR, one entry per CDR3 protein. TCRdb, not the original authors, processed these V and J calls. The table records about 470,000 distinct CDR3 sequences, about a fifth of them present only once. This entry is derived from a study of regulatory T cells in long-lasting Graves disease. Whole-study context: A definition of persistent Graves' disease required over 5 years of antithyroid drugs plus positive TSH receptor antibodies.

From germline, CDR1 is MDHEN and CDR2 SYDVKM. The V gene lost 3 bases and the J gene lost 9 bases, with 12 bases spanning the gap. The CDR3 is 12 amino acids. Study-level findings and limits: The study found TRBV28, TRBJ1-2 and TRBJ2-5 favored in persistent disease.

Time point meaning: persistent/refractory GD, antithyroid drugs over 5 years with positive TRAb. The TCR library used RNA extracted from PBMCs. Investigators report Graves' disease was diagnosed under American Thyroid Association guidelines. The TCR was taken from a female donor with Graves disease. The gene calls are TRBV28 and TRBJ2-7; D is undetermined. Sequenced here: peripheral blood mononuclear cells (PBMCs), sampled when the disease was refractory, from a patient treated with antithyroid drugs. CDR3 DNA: TGTGCCAGCAGTTTGATGACTGGCGGGCAGTACTTC. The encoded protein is CASSLMTGGQYF.